This section outlines one TCR beta chain sequence together with its context. Its antigen is not known. The data were taken from a study of long-term antiretroviral therapy in people with HIV. Study conclusions and caveats: An increase in diversity followed ART, yet levels stayed below transplant donor controls.

Sequencing used immunoSEQ v3.0 at survey level. Method: immunoSEQ multiplex PCR; TCRdb's copy keeps in-frame clones and lacks some. The profile shows around 25,000 clones, roughly 85% of them singletons. Germline V gives CDR1 LNHDA, CDR2 SQIVND (reference sequence). Trimming removed 11 bases at V and 2 bases at J, with 13 bases between. This CDR3 comprises 13 residues. This sequence was found in a man between 40 and 49 years old with HIV. The sequencing here drew on unsorted PBMCs, taken 2.3 years after starting antiretroviral therapy. This sequence joins TRBV19 and TRBJ1-5; no firm D call. The CDR3 spells CAVGYGGNQPQHF. The DNA of the CDR3 is TGTGCCGTAGGGTATGGCGGCAATCAGCCCCAGCATTTT.